This T cell receptor beta chain was recovered during a study of T cell repertoires in cytomegalovirus infection. Study findings and constraints: Dominant in the ex vivo response were TCR beta clonotypes restricted by HLA-C and specific for CMV.

Looked up from germline, CDR1 is SGDLS and CDR2 is YYNGEE. This CDR3 has 17 amino acids. Trimming at V came to 0 bases and at J to 1 base, leaving 7 bases not matched to a gene. Of note for this clonotype: What it binds is not known.

TCRdb recomputed calls from the reads with MiXCR, one row per CDR3 protein. The sample contains roughly 800,000 distinct CDR3 sequences, almost 30% of which appear only once. The sequence derives from a human donor in good health (CMV status not recorded). Some clones in this sample may be carry-over from other donors' samples. Sequencing was performed on cultured CD8+ T cells from PBMCs, taken from culture after CMV antigen stimulation. V gene TRBV9 combines with J gene TRBJ1-3; 7 nucleotides align to TRBD1. CDR3 coding DNA: TGTGCCAGCAGCGTAGAACAGGGGATTTTGTCTGGAAACACCATATATTTT. Translating it yields CASSVEQGILSGNTIYF.